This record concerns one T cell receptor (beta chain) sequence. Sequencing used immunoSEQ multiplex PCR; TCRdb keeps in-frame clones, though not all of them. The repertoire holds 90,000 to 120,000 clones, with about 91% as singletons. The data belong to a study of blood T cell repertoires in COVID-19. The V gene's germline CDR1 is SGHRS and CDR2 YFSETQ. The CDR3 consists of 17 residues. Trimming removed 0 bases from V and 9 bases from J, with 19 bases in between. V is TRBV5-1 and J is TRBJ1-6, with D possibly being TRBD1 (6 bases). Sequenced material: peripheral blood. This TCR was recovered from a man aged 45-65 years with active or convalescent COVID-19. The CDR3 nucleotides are TGCGCCAGCAGCTTGGTGGACAGAAGAGGGTCACGTTCACCCCTCCACTTT. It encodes CASSLVDRRGSRSPLHF.